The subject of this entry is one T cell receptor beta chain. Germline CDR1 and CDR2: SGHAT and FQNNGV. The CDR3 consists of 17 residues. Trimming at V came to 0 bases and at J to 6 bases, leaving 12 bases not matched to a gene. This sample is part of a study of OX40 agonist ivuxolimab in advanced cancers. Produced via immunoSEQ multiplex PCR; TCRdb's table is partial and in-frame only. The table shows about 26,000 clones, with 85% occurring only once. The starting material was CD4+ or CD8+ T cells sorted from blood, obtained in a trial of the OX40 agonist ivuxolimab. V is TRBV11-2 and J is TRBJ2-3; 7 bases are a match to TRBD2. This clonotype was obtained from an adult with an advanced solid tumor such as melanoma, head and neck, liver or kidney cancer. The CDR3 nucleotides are TGTGCCAGCAGCTTAGAGCGGGGGAGGGGTCGTCGGGATACGCAGTATTTT. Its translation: CASSLERGRGRRDTQYF.